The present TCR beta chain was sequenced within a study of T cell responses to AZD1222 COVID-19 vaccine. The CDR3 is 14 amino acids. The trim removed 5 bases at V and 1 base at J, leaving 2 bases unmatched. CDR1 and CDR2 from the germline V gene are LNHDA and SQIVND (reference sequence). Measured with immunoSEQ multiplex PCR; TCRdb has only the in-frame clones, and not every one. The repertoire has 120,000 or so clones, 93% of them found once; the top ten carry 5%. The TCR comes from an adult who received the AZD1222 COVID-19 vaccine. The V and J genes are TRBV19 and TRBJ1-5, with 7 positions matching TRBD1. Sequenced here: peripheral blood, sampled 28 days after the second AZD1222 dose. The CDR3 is CASSPDRSNQPQHF. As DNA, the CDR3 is TGTGCCAGTAGTCCGGACAGGAGCAATCAGCCCCAGCATTTT.